This T cell receptor beta chain was documented in a study of chemoradiotherapy in HPV16-positive cancers. For the study at large: Candidate HPV-specific T-cell clones and common TCR motifs came from functional assays in two HPV16-positive patients. Study-wide points: HPV-responsive T-cell expansion during chemoradiotherapy was linked to improved recurrence-free survival in HPV16-positive patients. During treatment, candidate HPV-specific clones and E7-related motifs expanded in tumor.

Data came from immunoSEQ multiplex PCR; TCRdb stores just in-frame clones and leaves some out. There are approximately 13,000 clones in the sample; roughly 63% occur only once, and approximately 18% lies in the top ten. This clone showed up just a few times. Its antigen remains unknown. CDR1 is KGHSH and CDR2 is LQKENI in the germline V gene. The CDR3 is 17 residues long. V trimming: 6 bases; J trimming: 3 bases; junction bases outside the gene matches: 10. Repeated repertoire sampling spanned the course of chemoradiotherapy. This clonotype was obtained from a human donor with HPV-associated anogenital cancer. The chain links TRBV18 to TRBJ2-3, with 12 bases matching TRBD1. Collection took place from a patient who underwent chemoradiotherapy. The CDR3, as DNA: TGTGCCAGCTCTCCTAATCCGGGACAGGGGGCTACAGATACGCAGTATTTT. Translating gives CASSPNPGQGATDTQYF.